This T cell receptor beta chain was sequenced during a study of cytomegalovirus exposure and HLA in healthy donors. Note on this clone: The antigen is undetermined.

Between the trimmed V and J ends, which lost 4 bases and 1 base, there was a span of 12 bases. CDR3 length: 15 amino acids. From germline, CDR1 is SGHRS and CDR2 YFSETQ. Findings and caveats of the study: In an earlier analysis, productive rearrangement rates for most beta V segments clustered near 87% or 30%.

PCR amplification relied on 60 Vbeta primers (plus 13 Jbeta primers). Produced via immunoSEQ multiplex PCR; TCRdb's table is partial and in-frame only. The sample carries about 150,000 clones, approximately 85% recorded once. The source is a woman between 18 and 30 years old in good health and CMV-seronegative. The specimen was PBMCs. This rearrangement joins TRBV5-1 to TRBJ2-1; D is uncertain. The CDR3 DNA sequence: TGCGCCAGCAGCCCAGGATATCGATCCTACAATGAGCAGTTCTTC. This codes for CASSPGYRSYNEQFF.